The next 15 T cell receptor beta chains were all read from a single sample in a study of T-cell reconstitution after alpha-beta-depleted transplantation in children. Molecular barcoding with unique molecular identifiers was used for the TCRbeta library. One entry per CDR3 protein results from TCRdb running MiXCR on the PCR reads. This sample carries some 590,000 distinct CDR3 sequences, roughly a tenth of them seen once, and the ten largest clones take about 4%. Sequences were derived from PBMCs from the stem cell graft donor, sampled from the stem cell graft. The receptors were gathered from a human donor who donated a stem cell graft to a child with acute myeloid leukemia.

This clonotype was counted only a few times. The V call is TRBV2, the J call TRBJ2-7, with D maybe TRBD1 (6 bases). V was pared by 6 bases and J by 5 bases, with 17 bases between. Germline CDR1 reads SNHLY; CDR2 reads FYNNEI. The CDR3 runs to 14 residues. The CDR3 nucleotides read TGTGCCAGCAGACGAAGGGACAATCCCCACGAGCAGTACTTC. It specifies CASRRRDNPHEQYF.

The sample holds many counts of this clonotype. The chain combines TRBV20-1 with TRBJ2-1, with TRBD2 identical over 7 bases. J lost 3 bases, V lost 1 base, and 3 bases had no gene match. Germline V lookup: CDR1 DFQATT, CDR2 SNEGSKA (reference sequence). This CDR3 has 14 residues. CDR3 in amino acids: CSARVASGYNEQFF. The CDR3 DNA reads TGCAGTGCTAGAGTGGCTAGCGGCTACAATGAGCAGTTCTTC.

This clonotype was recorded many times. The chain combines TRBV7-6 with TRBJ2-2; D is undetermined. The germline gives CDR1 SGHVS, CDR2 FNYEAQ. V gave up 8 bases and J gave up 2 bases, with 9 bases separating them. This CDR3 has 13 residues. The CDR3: CASVPINTGELFF. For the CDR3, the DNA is TGTGCCAGCGTACCTATAAACACCGGGGAGCTGTTTTTT.

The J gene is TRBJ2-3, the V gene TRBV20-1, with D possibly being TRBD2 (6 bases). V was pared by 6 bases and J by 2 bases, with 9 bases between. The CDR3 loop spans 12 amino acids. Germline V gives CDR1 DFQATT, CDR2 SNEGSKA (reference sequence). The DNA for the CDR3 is TGCAGTGCCCAGGACTACACAGATACGCAGTATTTT. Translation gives CSAQDYTDTQYF.

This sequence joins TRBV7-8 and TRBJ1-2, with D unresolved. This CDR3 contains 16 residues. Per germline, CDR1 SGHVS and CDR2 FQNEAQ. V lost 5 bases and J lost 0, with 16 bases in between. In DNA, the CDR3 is TGTGCCAGCAGCATTGACGTGATGTGGTCTAACTATGGCTACACCTTC. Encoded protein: CASSIDVMWSNYGYTF.

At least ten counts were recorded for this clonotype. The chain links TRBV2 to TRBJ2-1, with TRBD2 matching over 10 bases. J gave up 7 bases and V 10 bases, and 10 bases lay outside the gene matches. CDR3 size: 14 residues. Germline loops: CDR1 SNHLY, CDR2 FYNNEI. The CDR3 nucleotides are TGTGCCATGAAGCGGGAGGGCGTGGGTAATGAGCAGTTCTTC. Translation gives CAMKREGVGNEQFF.

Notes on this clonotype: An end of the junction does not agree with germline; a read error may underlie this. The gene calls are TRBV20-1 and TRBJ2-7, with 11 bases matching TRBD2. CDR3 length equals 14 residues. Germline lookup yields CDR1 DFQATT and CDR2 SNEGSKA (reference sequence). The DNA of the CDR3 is TGCAGCGCTAGACTAGCGGGAAGTAGTCCCGAGCAGTACTTC. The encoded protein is CSARLAGSSPEQYF.

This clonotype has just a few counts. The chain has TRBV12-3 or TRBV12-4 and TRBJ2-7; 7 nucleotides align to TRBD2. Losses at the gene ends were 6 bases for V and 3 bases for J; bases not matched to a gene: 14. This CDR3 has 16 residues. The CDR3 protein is CASSAGGLDVRYEQYF. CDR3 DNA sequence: TGTGCCAGCAGCGCAGGAGGACTAGACGTACGCTACGAGCAGTACTTC.

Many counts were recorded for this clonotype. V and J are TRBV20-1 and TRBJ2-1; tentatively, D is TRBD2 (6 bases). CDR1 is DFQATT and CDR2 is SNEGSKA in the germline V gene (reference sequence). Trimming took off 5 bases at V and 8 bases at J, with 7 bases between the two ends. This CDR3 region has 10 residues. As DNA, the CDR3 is TGCAGTGCTGGGAGGCATGAGCAGTTCTTC. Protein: CSAGRHEQFF.

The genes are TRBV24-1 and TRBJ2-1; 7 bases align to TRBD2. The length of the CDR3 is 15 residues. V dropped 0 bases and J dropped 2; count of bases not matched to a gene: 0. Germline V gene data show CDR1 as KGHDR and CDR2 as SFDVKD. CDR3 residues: CATSDLAGAYNEQFF. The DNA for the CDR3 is TGTGCCACCAGTGATTTGGCGGGGGCCTACAATGAGCAGTTCTTC.

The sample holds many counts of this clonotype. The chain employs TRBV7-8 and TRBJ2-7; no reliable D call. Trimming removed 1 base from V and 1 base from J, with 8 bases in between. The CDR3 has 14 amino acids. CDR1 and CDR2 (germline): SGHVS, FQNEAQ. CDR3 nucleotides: TGTGCCAGCAGCTTAGAGAAGGCTTCCTACGAGCAGTACTTC. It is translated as CASSLEKASYEQYF.

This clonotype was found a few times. The CDR3 reads CASNLAGGTDTQYF. CDR3 in DNA: TGTGCCAGCAACTTAGCGGGGGGCACAGATACGCAGTATTTT. The V call is TRBV12-3 or TRBV12-4, the J call TRBJ2-3; 9 bases map to TRBD2. This CDR3 spans 14 amino acids. V gave up 7 bases and J gave up 1 base; unmatched junction bases: 3.

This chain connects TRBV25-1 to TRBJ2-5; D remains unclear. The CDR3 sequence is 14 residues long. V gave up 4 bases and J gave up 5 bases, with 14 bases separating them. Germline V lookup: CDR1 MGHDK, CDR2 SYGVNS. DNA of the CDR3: TGTGCCAGCAGTGCCGTTACCCGCAGGGAGACCCAGTACTTC. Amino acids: CASSAVTRRETQYF.

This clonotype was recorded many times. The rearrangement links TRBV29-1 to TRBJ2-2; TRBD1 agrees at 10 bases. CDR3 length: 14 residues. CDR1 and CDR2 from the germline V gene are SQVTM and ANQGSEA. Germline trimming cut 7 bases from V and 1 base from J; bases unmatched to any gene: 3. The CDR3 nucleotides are TGCAGCGCCCGGGACAGGGGGAACACCGGGGAGCTGTTTTTT. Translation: CSARDRGNTGELFF.

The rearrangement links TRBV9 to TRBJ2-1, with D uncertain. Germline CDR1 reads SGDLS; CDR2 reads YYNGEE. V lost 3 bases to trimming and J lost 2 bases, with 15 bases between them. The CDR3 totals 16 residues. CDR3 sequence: CASSATPTFTYNEQFF. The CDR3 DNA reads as TGTGCCAGCAGCGCAACACCTACCTTCACCTACAATGAGCAGTTCTTC.